Listed below are T cell receptor beta chains from one sample, sequenced in a study of CD8 T cells in Susac syndrome. Via MiXCR, TCRdb re-called the immunoSEQ multiplex PCR reads, giving one row per CDR3 protein. This table holds fewer than 150,000 distinct CDR3 sequences, 94% found once. Sequencing was done on a sample of CD8+ T cells from PBMCs. The receptors stem from a human donor in good health. The CDR3 runs from the conserved cysteine through the conserved F or W. D genes are given only for firm matches. Rows give clone size only sometimes, using once, few, many, or a class for an expanded clone.

TRBV27	TRBJ2-5	16	.	.	CASSLSPEATQETQYF	TGTGCCAGCAGTTTATCCCCCGAGGCGACACAAGAGACCCAGTACTTC
TRBV9	TRBJ2-1	16	.	once	CASSVGQISRNNEQFF	TGTGCCAGCAGCGTAGGCCAGATAAGCCGTAACAATGAGCAGTTCTTC
TRBV4-2	TRBJ2-1	14	.	.	CASTPRRSYNEQFF	TGTGCCAGCACACCGCGGCGCTCCTACAATGAGCAGTTCTTC
TRBV24-1	TRBJ1-4	16	.	.	CATSDLDGGSGEKLFF	TGTGCCACCAGTGATTTAGACGGAGGTTCGGGTGAAAAACTGTTTTTT
TRBV5-1	TRBJ2-7	15	TRBD1	.	CASSSGQGVSYEQYF	TGCGCCAGCAGCTCGGGACAGGGGGTCTCCTACGAGCAGTACTTC
TRBV5-1	TRBJ2-7	13	.	.	CASTEGYAYEQYF	TGCGCCAGCACGGAGGGTTACGCCTACGAGCAGTACTTC
TRBV19	TRBJ2-7	14	.	.	CASSITDSHYEQYF	TGTGCCAGTAGTATTACCGACAGCCACTACGAGCAGTACTTC
TRBV4-3	TRBJ2-2	14	.	.	CASSQGSLGGELFF	TGCGCCAGCAGCCAAGGTTCCCTGGGCGGGGAGCTGTTTTTT
TRBV30	TRBJ1-3	13	.	.	CAWSGTAGNTIYF	TGTGCCTGGAGTGGGACAGCTGGAAACACCATATATTTT
TRBV30	TRBJ2-1	12	.	.	CAWSAGVGEQFF	TGTGCCTGGAGTGCGGGAGTTGGTGAGCAGTTCTTC
TRBV9	TRBJ1-2	13	TRBD1	.	CASSTRTGGGYTF	TGTGCCAGCAGCACAAGGACAGGGGGAGGCTACACCTTC
TRBV7-9	TRBJ2-7	12	.	.	CASSLGQNEQYF	TGTGCCAGCAGCTTAGGTCAGAACGAGCAGTACTTC
TRBV11-3	TRBJ2-1	12	.	.	CASSEKFNEQFF	TGTGCCAGCAGCGAGAAGTTCAATGAGCAGTTCTTC
TRBV27	TRBJ1-1	11	.	.	CASHRGNEAFF	TGTGCCAGTCACCGGGGGAATGAAGCTTTCTTT
TRBV11-2	TRBJ2-3	15	TRBD2	.	CASSLSPAGVDTQYF	TGTGCCAGCAGCTTATCCCCCGCGGGGGTGGATACGCAGTATTTT
TRBV12-3/TRBV12-4	TRBJ2-5	12	.	few	CASSPAQETQYF	TGTGCCAGCAGTCCTGCTCAGGAGACCCAGTACTTC
TRBV28	TRBJ2-7	12	.	.	CASSFSVGEQYF	TGTGCCAGCAGTTTTTCGGTGGGGGAGCAGTACTTC
TRBV27	TRBJ2-7	12	.	.	CASSSTVYEQYF	TGTGCCAGCAGTTCGACAGTATACGAGCAGTACTTC
TRBV29-1	TRBJ1-1	14	.	.	CSVTLSSGNTEAFF	TGCAGCGTCACACTTTCGTCCGGGAACACTGAAGCTTTCTTT
TRBV7-9	TRBJ2-7	15	TRBD2	.	CASSDGLAENYEQYF	TGTGCCAGCAGCGACGGACTAGCGGAGAACTACGAGCAGTACTTC
TRBV9	TRBJ1-1	13	.	.	CASSVMGGTEAFF	TGTGCCAGCAGCGTGATGGGAGGCACTGAAGCTTTCTTT
TRBV9	TRBJ2-1	16	TRBD2	.	CASSGSGIGSYNEQFF	TGTGCCAGCAGCGGTAGCGGGATTGGGTCCTACAATGAGCAGTTCTTC
TRBV3-1	TRBJ2-1	16	.	.	CASSPRAPSSYNEQFF	TGTGCCAGCAGCCCGAGGGCGCCGAGCTCCTACAATGAGCAGTTCTTC
TRBV7-2	TRBJ2-7	15	TRBD2	.	CASTSGGGWNYEQYF	TGTGCCAGCACCTCAGGCGGGGGGTGGAACTACGAGCAGTACTTC
TRBV24-1	TRBJ1-5	14	.	.	CATSDQGFNQPQHF	TGTGCCACCAGTGATCAGGGGTTCAATCAGCCCCAGCATTTT
TRBV4-3	TRBJ2-4	17	TRBD2	.	CASSQVLAGAGENIQYF	TGCGCCAGCAGCCAAGTTTTAGCGGGAGCAGGGGAAAACATTCAGTACTTC
TRBV20-1	TRBJ2-1	16	TRBD2	.	CSAPGTSGSDYNEQFF	TGCAGTGCCCCGGGGACTAGCGGGAGTGATTACAATGAGCAGTTCTTC
TRBV30	TRBJ2-5	16	TRBD2	.	CAWSVFLAGAGETQYF	TGTGCCTGGAGTGTATTCCTAGCGGGAGCCGGGGAGACCCAGTACTTC
TRBV28	TRBJ1-2	12	.	.	CASSTEGYGYTF	TGTGCCAGCAGTACCGAAGGGTATGGCTACACCTTC
TRBV20-1	TRBJ2-1	15	TRBD2	.	CSAGTSGGTYNEQFF	TGCAGCGCCGGGACTAGCGGGGGGACCTACAATGAGCAGTTCTTC
TRBV28	TRBJ2-1	15	TRBD2	.	CASSLLAEEYNEQFF	TGTGCCAGCAGTTTACTAGCGGAGGAGTACAATGAGCAGTTCTTC
TRBV6-2/TRBV6-3	TRBJ2-2	14	.	.	CASSLRENTGELFF	TGTGCCAGCAGTTTACGAGAGAACACCGGGGAGCTGTTTTTT
TRBV28	TRBJ1-5	12	.	.	CASSDSLQPQHF	TGTGCCAGCTCCGACAGTTTACAGCCCCAGCATTTT
TRBV28	TRBJ2-5	15	TRBD2	.	CASSWGLAGVVTQYF	TGTGCCAGCAGCTGGGGACTAGCGGGGGTGGTGACCCAGTACTTC
TRBV20-1	TRBJ2-3	13	.	.	CSARLATTDTQYF	TGCAGTGCTAGACTGGCTACCACAGATACGCAGTATTTT
TRBV7-9	TRBJ2-7	13	.	.	CASSLAGKYEQYF	TGTGCCAGCAGCTTGGCGGGAAAATACGAGCAGTACTTC
TRBV3-1	TRBJ2-3	16	TRBD2	.	CASSDRLAGVPDTQYF	TGTGCCAGCAGCGACCGACTAGCGGGAGTCCCAGATACGCAGTATTTT
TRBV12-3/TRBV12-4	TRBJ2-3	14	.	.	CASIPAESRDTQYF	TGTGCCAGCATCCCCGCGGAAAGTAGAGATACGCAGTATTTT
TRBV29-1	TRBJ2-2	14	TRBD1	.	CSIRQGAGTGELFF	TGCAGCATCAGACAGGGGGCTGGCACCGGGGAGCTGTTTTTT
TRBV4-3	TRBJ1-5	17	.	.	CASSPDTAEAGNQPQHF	TGCGCCAGCAGCCCGGACACGGCCGAGGCGGGCAATCAGCCCCAGCATTTT
TRBV30	TRBJ1-1	11	.	.	CAWSVMVEAFF	TGTGCCTGGAGTGTAATGGTAGAAGCTTTCTTT
TRBV13	TRBJ2-7	15	TRBD1	.	CASSIGQAFSYEQYF	TGTGCCAGCAGCATCGGACAGGCGTTCTCCTACGAGCAGTACTTC
TRBV7-9	TRBJ1-4	15	.	.	CASRSDGTTNEKLFF	TGTGCCAGCAGATCCGACGGTACAACTAATGAAAAACTGTTTTTT
TRBV9	TRBJ2-7	13	.	once	CASSVGMAGEQYF	TGTGCCAGCAGCGTAGGAATGGCTGGGGAGCAGTACTTC
TRBV27	TRBJ2-1	15	.	.	CASSPTRSSYNEQFF	TGTGCCAGCAGTCCGACCAGGAGCTCCTACAATGAGCAGTTCTTC
TRBV29-1	TRBJ2-7	13	.	.	CSVTRQASYEQYF	TGCAGCGTGACTCGACAGGCCTCCTACGAGCAGTACTTC
TRBV20-1	TRBJ2-7	14	.	.	CSARSRLSSYEQYF	TGCAGTGCTAGAAGCAGACTGAGCTCCTACGAGCAGTACTTC
TRBV4-2	TRBJ2-1	14	.	.	CASSQAPARNEQFF	TGTGCCAGCAGCCAAGCCCCTGCTCGAAATGAGCAGTTCTTC
TRBV9	TRBJ2-5	17	TRBD2	.	CASSVGVSGRLEETQYF	TGTGCCAGCAGCGTAGGGGTTAGCGGGAGGCTTGAAGAGACCCAGTACTTC